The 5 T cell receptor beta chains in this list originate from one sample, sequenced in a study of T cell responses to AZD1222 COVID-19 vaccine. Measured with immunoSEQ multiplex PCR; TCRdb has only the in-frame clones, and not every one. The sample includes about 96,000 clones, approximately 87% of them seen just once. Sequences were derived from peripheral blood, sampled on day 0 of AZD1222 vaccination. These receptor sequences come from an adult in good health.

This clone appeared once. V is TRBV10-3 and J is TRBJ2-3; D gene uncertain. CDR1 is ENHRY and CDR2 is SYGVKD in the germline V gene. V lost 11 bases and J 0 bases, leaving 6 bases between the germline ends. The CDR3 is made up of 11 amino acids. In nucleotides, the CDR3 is TGTGCCTCCACTAGCACAGATACGCAGTATTTT. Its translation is CASTSTDTQYF.

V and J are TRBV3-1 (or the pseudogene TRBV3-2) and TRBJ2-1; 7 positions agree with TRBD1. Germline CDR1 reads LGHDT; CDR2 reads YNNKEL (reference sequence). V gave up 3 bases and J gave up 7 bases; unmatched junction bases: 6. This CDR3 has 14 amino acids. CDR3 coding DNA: TGTGCCAGCAGCCACGACAGGGTATTGAATGAGCAGTTCTTC. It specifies CASSHDRVLNEQFF.

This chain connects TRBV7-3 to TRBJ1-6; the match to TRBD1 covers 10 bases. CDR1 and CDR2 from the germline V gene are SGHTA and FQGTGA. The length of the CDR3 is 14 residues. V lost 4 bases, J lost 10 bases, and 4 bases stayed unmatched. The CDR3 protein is CASSSDRGPSPLHF. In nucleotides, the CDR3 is TGTGCCAGCAGCTCCGACAGGGGGCCCTCACCCCTCCACTTT.

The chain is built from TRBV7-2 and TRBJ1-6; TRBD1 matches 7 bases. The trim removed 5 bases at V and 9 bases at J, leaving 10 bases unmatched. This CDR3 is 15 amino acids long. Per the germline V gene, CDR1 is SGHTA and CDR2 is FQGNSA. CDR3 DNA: TGTGCCAGCAGCCTGACAGGGAAAGGTGTTTCACCCCTCCACTTT. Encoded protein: CASSLTGKGVSPLHF.

The DNA of the CDR3 is TGTGCCAGCAGTCCCAACCGTGGTGCGGGGGCCAACGTCCTGACTTTC. The encoded protein is CASSPNRGAGANVLTF. The rearrangement links TRBV28 to TRBJ2-6; D remains ambiguous. Trimming took 5 bases from V and 4 from J, leaving 15 bases between them. The CDR3 loop spans 16 amino acids. Per germline, CDR1 MDHEN and CDR2 SYDVKM. The variable domain in full, completed from reference TRBV28 and TRBJ2-6, reads DVKVTQSSRYLVKRTGEKVFLECVQDMDHENMFWYRQDPGLGLRLIYFSYDVKMKEKGDIPEGYSVSREKKERFSLILESASTNQTSMYLCASSPNRGAGANVLTFGAGSRLTVL.